This T cell receptor beta chain was identified during a study of early stage breast cancer tumors. For the study at large: Most invasive tumors, about 80% of the 16, were ER+/PR+/HER2-. Samples were sequenced at about 9.7-fold average coverage. Study-wide points: Chain pairing and CD4, CD8 or FOXP3 expression were not captured. Tumors had around 2.3-fold higher T cell density than normal breast.

This clone appeared a few times. Its antigen is still unknown. The CDR3 contains 14 residues. V was clipped by 6 bases and J by 2 bases, with 13 bases between them. CDR1 and CDR2 (germline): LNHDA, SQIVND (reference sequence). Libraries were prepared by immunoSEQ multiplex PCR; TCRdb keeps only in-frame clonotypes and omits some of them. The top ten hold approximately 35% of the sample, which has about 30,000 clones, around 70% seen once. The chain combines TRBV19 with TRBJ1-2; no definite D call. This receptor was obtained from a person aged 45 to 59 with breast cancer. The specimen was blood. CDR3 DNA sequence: TGTGCCAGTAGCATAATTCGAGGGAACTATGGCTACACCTTC. Amino acids: CASSIIRGNYGYTF.